This TCR beta chain was recorded in a study of shared clonotypes between healthy human individuals. TCRdb's copy holds only in-frame clones and misses some; the assay was immunoSEQ multiplex PCR. The sample holds around 2.3 million clones; under 97% are singletons and the top ten take approximately 0.13%. Subsets obtained from CD4+ cells comprised CD45RA+ naive and CD45RA-negative memory cells. Germline V CDR1 and CDR2: MNHNY, SVGAGI (reference sequence). The CDR3 contains 14 residues. The V gene lost 2 bases and the J gene lost 3 bases, with 8 bases spanning the gap. Source material: naive CD4+ T cells sorted from blood. As for subset: CD45RA+ positively selected. The clonotype comes from a man aged 18 to 30 in good health. The chain employs TRBV6-6 and TRBJ1-3, with D unclear. CDR3 amino acids: CASSYDGLGNTIYF. In DNA form, the CDR3 reads TGTGCCAGCAGTTACGACGGACTTGGAAACACCATATATTTT.